Each of the 5 T cell receptor beta chains below was sequenced from the same sample in a study of PD-L1 blockade in urothelial cancer. The protocol was immunoSEQ multiplex PCR, while the TCRdb copy is restricted to in-frame clones and leaves out a portion. The sample has around 30,000 clones, 70% to 85% seen once. Material: PBMCs, obtained around atezolizumab (anti-PD-L1) treatment. The receptors shown here come from a man aged 55 to 69 with urothelial cancer.

The chain carries TRBV5-1 and TRBJ2-5, with D possibly matching TRBD2 (5 bases). CDR1 SGHRS and CDR2 YFSETQ come from the germline V gene. This CDR3 is 13 amino acids long. V shed 8 bases and J shed 2 bases, with 13 bases lying between them. In DNA, the CDR3 is TGCGCCAGTTCAGGAGGCCTACAAGAGACCCAGTACTTC. It yields the protein CASSGGLQETQYF.

This clone was observed once. The chain recombines TRBV11-2 with TRBJ2-2, with D possibly TRBD2 on 5 matching bases. The V gene's germline CDR1 is SGHAT and CDR2 FQNNGV. The CDR3 loop spans 15 amino acids. Trimming stripped 2 bases from V and 1 base from J, with 8 bases between. The CDR3 region is CASSLLAGNTGELFF. CDR3 nucleotides: TGTGCCAGCAGCTTACTGGCGGGGAACACCGGGGAGCTGTTTTTT.

This rearrangement joins TRBV25-1 to TRBJ2-3; tentatively, D is TRBD1 (5 bases). Germline V lookup: CDR1 MGHDK, CDR2 SYGVNS. V was trimmed by 4 bases and J by 1 base, leaving 15 bases between them. The CDR3 contains 16 residues. The CDR3 DNA sequence: TGTGCCAGCAGTGCCCAGGGCGTGATCCGCACAGATACGCAGTATTTT. Its translation is CASSAQGVIRTDTQYF. Combining the CDR3 with reference TRBV25-1 and TRBJ2-3 gives the whole variable domain EADIYQTPRYLVIGTGKKITLECSQTMGHDKMYWYQQDPGMELHLIHYSYGVNSTEKGDLSSESTVSRIRTEHFPLTLESARPSHTSQYLCASSAQGVIRTDTQYFGPGTRLTVL.

The rearrangement joins TRBV7-3 to TRBJ2-2; 8 bases are a match to TRBD2. The V gene's germline CDR1 is SGHTA and CDR2 FQGTGA. Trimming at V came to 5 bases and at J to 4 bases, leaving 9 bases not matched to a gene. The CDR3 contains 16 residues. CDR3 nucleotides: TGTGCCAGCAGCCCCAGGCGGGGGGATCCCACCGGGGAGCTGTTTTTT. Translated, it gives CASSPRRGDPTGELFF. The full variable domain, completed using reference TRBV7-3 and TRBJ2-2, is GAGVSQTPSNKVTEKGKYVELRCDPISGHTALYWYRQSLGQGPEFLIYFQGTGAADDSGLPNDRFFAVRPEGSVSTLKIQRTERGDSAVYLCASSPRRGDPTGELFFGEGSRLTVL.

The chain couples TRBV27 to TRBJ1-2; TRBD1 agrees at 11 bases. The CDR3 is 17 amino acids. The ends lost 5 bases at V and 8 bases at J; junction bases unmatched: 16. The germline CDR1 and CDR2 sequences are MNHEY and SMNVEV (reference sequence). DNA for the CDR3: TGTGCCAGCAGTGCTCCCCGGACAGGGGGCTTTTTTCGGGGCTACACCTTC. As protein: CASSAPRTGGFFRGYTF.